This TCR beta chain was recorded in a study of T cell responses to AZD1222 COVID-19 vaccine. Findings and limits, study-wide: The donors showed a predominance of white British ancestry and of females, with possible underestimation of clonal diversity. Among those given AZD1222, only six were seropositive at baseline. CD4 TCRs associated with vaccination spanned spike, dominating at 160-218 and 743-854.

From germline, CDR1 is MNHEY and CDR2 SMNVEV (reference sequence). The junction had 7 bases not matched to a gene; V was cut back by 7 bases and J by 8 bases. The CDR3 contains 13 residues. Points on this clone: The target antigen is unknown.

Repertoires were generated with immunoSEQ multiplex PCR, while TCRdb's copy carries only in-frame clones and drops some. The sample consists of roughly 150,000 clones, 85% to 90% of them appearing once. This TCR was sampled from an adult who received the AZD1222 COVID-19 vaccine. This chain links TRBV27 with TRBJ2-1; 8 bases match TRBD1. This specimen was peripheral blood, taken 28 days after the second AZD1222 dose. The CDR3 region is CASNGRGQHEQFF. The CDR3 nucleotides read TGTGCCAGCAACGGCAGGGGGCAACATGAGCAGTTCTTC.